A single TCR beta chain is shown here with its context. Its matching antigen is unknown. The sample is drawn from a study of beta chain features in type 1 diabetes. General study points: Shortening that was moderate but significant affected the TCRB CDR3s of Type 1 diabetes patients in all four CD4+ subsets.

Sorted populations all exceeded 98% purity. Trimming pared 5 bases from V and 1 base from J, leaving 8 bases between. The germline V gene has CDR1 PRHDT and CDR2 FYEKMQ (reference sequence). The CDR3 extends over 13 amino acids. As every portion of the isolated RNA was reverse transcribed, the sequencing read expressed TCRB transcripts. Method: immunoSEQ multiplex PCR; TCRdb's copy keeps in-frame clones and lacks some. This table has 600,000 to 700,000 clones, around 15% appearing once. This receptor was taken from a man between 18 and 35 years old with type 1 diabetes. The chain combines TRBV13 with TRBJ1-2, with a weak D call TRBD1 (6 bases). The specimen was naive CD4+ T cells from blood. The CDR3 DNA reads as TGTGCCAGCAGCATCAGGGGTAACTATGGCTACACCTTC. The encoded protein is CASSIRGNYGYTF.